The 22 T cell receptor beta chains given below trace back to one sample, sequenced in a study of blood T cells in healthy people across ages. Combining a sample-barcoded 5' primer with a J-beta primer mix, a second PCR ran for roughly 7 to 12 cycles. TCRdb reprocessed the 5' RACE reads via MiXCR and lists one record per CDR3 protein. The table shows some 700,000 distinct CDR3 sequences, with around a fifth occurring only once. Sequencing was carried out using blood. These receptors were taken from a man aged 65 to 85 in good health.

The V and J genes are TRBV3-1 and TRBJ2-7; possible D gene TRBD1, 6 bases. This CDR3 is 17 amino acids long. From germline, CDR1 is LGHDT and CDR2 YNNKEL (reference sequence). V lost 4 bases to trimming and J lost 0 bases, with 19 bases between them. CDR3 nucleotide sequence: TGTGCCAGCAGCCTCAGACGCGGACAGCTAAGCTCCTACGAGCAGTACTTC. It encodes CASSLRRGQLSSYEQYF.

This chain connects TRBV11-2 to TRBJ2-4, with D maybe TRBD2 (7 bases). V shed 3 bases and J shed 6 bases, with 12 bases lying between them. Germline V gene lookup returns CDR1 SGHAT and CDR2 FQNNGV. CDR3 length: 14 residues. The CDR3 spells CASSFNREGNIQYF. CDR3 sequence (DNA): TGTGCCAGCAGCTTCAACAGGGAGGGAAACATTCAGTACTTC.

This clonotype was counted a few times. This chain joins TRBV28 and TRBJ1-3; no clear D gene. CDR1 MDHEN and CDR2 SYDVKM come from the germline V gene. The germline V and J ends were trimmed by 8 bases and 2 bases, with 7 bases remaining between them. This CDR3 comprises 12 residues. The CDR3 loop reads CASLEPGNTIYF. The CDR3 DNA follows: TGTGCCAGCCTCGAGCCTGGAAACACCATATATTTT.

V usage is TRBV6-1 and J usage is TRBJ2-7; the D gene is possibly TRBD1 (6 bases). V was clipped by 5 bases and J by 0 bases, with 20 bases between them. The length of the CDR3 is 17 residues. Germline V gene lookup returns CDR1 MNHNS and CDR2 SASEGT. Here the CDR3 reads CASSQGRQLRVSYEQYV. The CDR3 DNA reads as TGTGCCAGCAGTCAGGGGCGTCAGCTGCGGGTCTCCTACGAGCAGTACGTC.

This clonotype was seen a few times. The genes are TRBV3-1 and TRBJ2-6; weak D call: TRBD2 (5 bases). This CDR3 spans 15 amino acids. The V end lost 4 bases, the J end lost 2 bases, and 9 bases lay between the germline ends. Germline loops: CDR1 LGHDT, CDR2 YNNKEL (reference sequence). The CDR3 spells CASSPRVTGANVLTF. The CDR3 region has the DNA TGTGCCAGCAGCCCGCGGGTGACTGGGGCCAACGTCCTGACTTTC.

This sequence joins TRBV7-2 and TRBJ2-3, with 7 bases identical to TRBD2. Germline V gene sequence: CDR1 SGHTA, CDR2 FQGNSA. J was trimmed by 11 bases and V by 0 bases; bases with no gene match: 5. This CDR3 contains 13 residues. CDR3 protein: CASSLASGGGQYF. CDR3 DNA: TGTGCCAGCAGCTTAGCCAGCGGCGGGGGGCAGTATTTT.

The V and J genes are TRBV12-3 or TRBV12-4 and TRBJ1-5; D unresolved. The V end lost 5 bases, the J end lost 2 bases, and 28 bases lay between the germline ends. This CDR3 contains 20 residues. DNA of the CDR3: TGTGCCAGCAGTAAAACCGTGGGCAATGGGCCAAGTTCTCGCAATCAGCCCCAGCATTTT. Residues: CASSKTVGNGPSSRNQPQHF.

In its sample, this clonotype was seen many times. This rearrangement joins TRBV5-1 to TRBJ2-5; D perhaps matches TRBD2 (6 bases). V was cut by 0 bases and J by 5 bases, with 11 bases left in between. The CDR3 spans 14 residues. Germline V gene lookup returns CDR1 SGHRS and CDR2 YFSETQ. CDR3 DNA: TGCGCCAGCAGCTTGGACGGAGGGTTGGAGACCCAGTACTTC. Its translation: CASSLDGGLETQYF.

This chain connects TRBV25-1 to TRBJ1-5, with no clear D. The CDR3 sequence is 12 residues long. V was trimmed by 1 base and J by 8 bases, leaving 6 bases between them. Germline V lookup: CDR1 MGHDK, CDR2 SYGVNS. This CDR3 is CASSESGKPQHF. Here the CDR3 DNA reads TGTGCCAGCAGTGAATCGGGAAAGCCCCAGCATTTT.

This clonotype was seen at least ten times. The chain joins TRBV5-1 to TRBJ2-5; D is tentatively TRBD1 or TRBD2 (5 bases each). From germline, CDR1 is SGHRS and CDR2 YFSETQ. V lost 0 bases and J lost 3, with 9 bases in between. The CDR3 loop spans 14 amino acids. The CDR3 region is CASSLERGEETQYF. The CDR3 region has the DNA TGCGCCAGCAGCTTGGAAAGAGGGGAAGAGACCCAGTACTTC.

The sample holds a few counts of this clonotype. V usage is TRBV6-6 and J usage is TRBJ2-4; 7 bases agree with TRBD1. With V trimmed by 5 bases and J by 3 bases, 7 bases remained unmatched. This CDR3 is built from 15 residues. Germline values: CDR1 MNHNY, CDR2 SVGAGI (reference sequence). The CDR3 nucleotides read TGTGCCAGCAGTATTCAGGGGGTAGGCAAAAACATTCAGTACTTC. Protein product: CASSIQGVGKNIQYF.

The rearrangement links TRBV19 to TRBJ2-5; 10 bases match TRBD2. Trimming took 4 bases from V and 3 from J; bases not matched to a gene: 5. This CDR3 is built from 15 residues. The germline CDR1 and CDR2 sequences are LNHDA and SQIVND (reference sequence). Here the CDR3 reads CASSSVAGGEETQYF. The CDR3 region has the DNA TGTGCCAGTAGTAGTGTAGCGGGAGGCGAAGAGACCCAGTACTTC.

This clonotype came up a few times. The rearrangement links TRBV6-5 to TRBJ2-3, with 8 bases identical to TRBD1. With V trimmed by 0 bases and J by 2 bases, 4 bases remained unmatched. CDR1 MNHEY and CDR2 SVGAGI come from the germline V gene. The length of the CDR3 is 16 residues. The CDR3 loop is CASSYSWTGFTDTQYF. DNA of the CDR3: TGTGCCAGCAGTTACTCGTGGACAGGGTTCACAGATACGCAGTATTTT.

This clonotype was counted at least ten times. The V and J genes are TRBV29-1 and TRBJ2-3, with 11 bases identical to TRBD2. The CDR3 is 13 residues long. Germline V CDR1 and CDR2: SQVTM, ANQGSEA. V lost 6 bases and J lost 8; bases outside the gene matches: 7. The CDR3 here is CSVPGLADTTQYF. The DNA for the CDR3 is TGCAGCGTCCCGGGACTAGCGGATACTACGCAGTATTTT.

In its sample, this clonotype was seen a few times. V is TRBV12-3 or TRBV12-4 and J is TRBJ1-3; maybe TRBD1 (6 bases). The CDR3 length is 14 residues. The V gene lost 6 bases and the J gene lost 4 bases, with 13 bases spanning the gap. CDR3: CASSRRGRGNTIYF. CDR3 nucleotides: TGTGCCAGCAGCCGCAGGGGAAGGGGAAACACCATATATTTT.

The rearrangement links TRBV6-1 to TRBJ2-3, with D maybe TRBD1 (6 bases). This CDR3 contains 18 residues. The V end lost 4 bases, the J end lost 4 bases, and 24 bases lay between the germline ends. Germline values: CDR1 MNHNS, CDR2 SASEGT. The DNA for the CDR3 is TGTGCCAGCAGTGGTTCTCCAGGGGCAGGTCGGGGCCCAGATACGCAGTATTTT. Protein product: CASSGSPGAGRGPDTQYF.

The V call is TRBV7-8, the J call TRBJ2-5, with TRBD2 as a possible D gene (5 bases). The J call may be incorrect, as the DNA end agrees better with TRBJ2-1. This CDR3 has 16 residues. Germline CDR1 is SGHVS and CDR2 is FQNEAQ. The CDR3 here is CASSLGRTLARNEQFF. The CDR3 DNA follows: TGTGCCAGCAGCTTAGGACGGACCCTAGCTAGAAATGAGCAGTTCTTC.

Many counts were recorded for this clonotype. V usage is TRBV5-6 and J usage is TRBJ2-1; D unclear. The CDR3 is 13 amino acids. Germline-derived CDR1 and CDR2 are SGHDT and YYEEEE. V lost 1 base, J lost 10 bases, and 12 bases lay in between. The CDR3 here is CASSLMVRREQFF. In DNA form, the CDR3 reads TGTGCCAGCAGCTTGATGGTACGGCGGGAGCAGTTCTTC.

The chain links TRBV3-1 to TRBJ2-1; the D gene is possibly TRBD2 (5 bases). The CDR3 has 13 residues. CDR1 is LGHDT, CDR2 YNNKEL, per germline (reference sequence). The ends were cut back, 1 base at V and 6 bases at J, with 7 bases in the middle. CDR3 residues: CASSQGRRNEQFF. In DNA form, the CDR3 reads TGTGCCAGCAGCCAAGGGAGGCGCAATGAGCAGTTCTTC.

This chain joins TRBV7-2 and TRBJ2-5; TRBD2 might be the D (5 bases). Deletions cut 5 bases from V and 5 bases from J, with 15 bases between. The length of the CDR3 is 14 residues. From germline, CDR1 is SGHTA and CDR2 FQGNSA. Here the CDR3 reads CASSQLGRGETQYF. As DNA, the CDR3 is TGTGCCAGCAGCCAGCTAGGACGAGGGGAGACCCAGTACTTC.

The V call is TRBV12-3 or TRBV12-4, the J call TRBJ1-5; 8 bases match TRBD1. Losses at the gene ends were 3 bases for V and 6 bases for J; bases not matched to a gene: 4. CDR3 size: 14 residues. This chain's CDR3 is CASSFQGAVQPQHF. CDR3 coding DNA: TGTGCCAGCAGTTTTCAGGGGGCCGTTCAGCCCCAGCATTTT.

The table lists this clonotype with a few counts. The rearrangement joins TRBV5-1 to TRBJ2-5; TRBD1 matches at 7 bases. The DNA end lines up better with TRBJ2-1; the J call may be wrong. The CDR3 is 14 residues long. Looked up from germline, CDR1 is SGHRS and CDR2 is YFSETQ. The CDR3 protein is CASSGTVGYNEQFF. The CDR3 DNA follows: TGCGCCAGCAGCGGGACAGTAGGCTACAATGAGCAGTTCTTC.